These 29 T cell receptor beta chains were sequenced from one sample in a study of siplizumab effects on memory and regulatory T cells. Assay: immunoSEQ multiplex PCR; the TCRdb copy retains only in-frame clones and omits some. Found here are approximately 40,000 clones, around 89% of them singletons; the top ten hold 0.25%. Sequences were obtained from naive CD4+ T cells sorted from blood. These receptors were obtained from a human donor in good health.

V and J are TRBV16 and TRBJ2-7, with D perhaps assigned TRBD1 or TRBD2 (5 bases each). Deletions cut 3 bases from V and 6 bases from J, with 21 bases between. Per the germline V gene, CDR1 is KGHSY and CDR2 is FQNENV. There are 16 residues in the CDR3. The DNA for the CDR3 is TGTGCCAGCAGCCAGACGAGGACACCGGGGTCTAGCGAGCAGTACTTC. Amino acids: CASSQTRTPGSSEQYF.

V and J are TRBV11-3 and TRBJ2-3; D might be TRBD1 (5 bases). The germline CDR1 and CDR2 sequences are SGHNT and YENEEA. V lost 5 bases and J 0 bases, leaving 15 bases between the germline ends. The CDR3 spans 16 residues. The CDR3 DNA follows: TGTGCCAGCAGCCCCTTTGGGGCAGGGAGCACAGATACGCAGTATTTT. This encodes CASSPFGAGSTDTQYF.

The chain uses TRBV5-1 and TRBJ1-2, with a weak D call TRBD1 (5 bases). Germline lookup yields CDR1 SGHRS and CDR2 YFSETQ. Trimming shortened V by 0 bases and J by 4 bases, and 10 bases separated the two germline ends. The CDR3 loop spans 14 amino acids. This CDR3 reads CASSLEGTAYGYTF. For the CDR3, the DNA is TGCGCCAGCAGCTTGGAAGGGACGGCCTATGGCTACACCTTC.

The chain links TRBV9 to TRBJ2-3; a weak D match, TRBD2 (6 bases). Trimming took 0 bases from V and 5 from J, leaving 13 bases between them. Germline CDR1 SGDLS, CDR2 YYNGEE. The CDR3 extends over 15 amino acids. The CDR3: CASSVDASVVDTQYF. The CDR3 coding sequence is TGTGCCAGCAGCGTAGACGCTAGCGTAGTAGATACGCAGTATTTT.

The chain links TRBV2 to TRBJ1-3, with D perhaps matching TRBD1 (6 bases). V lost 6 bases and J lost 0, with 12 bases in between. The germline gives CDR1 SNHLY, CDR2 FYNNEI. There are 15 residues in the CDR3. The CDR3 DNA reads TGTGCCAGCAGCCTGGGGGCGGGCTCTGGAAACACCATATATTTT. It codes for CASSLGAGSGNTIYF.

The CDR3 region is CASSQKGGAGTDTQYF. The CDR3 coding sequence is TGTGCCAGCAGTCAAAAGGGGGGGGCTGGGACAGATACGCAGTATTTT. The chain carries TRBV7-9 and TRBJ2-3, with D tentatively TRBD2 (7 bases). V shed 6 bases and J shed 3 bases, with 19 bases lying between them. The CDR3 totals 16 residues. CDR1 and CDR2 (germline): SEHNR, FQNEAQ (reference sequence).

The rearrangement uses TRBV9 and TRBJ2-5, with a tentative D call TRBD1 (6 bases). Germline V CDR1 and CDR2: SGDLS, YYNGEE. V lost 1 base and J lost 3, with 7 bases in between. The CDR3 is 13 residues long. CDR3 in DNA: TGTGCCAGCAGCGTATCAGGGGAAGAGACCCAGTACTTC. This gives the protein CASSVSGEETQYF.

The chain employs TRBV5-4 and TRBJ2-2, with TRBD2 identical over 7 bases. The CDR3 runs to 16 residues. The V gene's germline CDR1 is SGHNT and CDR2 YYREEE (reference sequence). V was pared by 4 bases and J by 0 bases, with 6 bases of the junction left unmatched. The CDR3 sequence: CASSPAGLSNTGELFF. The CDR3 DNA reads TGTGCCAGCAGCCCGGCGGGACTATCGAACACCGGGGAGCTGTTTTTT.

The rearrangement links TRBV19 to TRBJ1-4; a possible D gene is TRBD1 (6 bases). V gave up 8 bases and J gave up 7 bases, with 20 bases separating them. The CDR3 contains 15 residues. Looked up from germline, CDR1 is LNHDA and CDR2 is SQIVND (reference sequence). The DNA for the CDR3 is TGTGCCAGTTCATACTGGGGGCAGGGGAGTGAAAAACTGTTTTTT. Translating gives CASSYWGQGSEKLFF.

The chain employs TRBV5-1 and TRBJ2-7; D uncertain. From germline, CDR1 is SGHRS and CDR2 YFSETQ. This CDR3 spans 16 amino acids. The germline V and J ends were trimmed by 2 bases and 1 base, with 16 bases remaining between them. The CDR3 DNA follows: TGCGCCAGCAGCTTTTCGCTCGAGGTCAGATCCTACGAGCAGTACTTC. Translated, it gives CASSFSLEVRSYEQYF.

This sequence joins TRBV5-1 and TRBJ1-1; D unresolved. Germline V gene data show CDR1 as SGHRS and CDR2 as YFSETQ. Trimming left V 1 base short and J 1 base short, with 5 bases between. This CDR3 is built from 13 residues. The CDR3 DNA is TGCGCCAGCAGCTTGAACCCGAACACTGAAGCTTTCTTT. Translation gives CASSLNPNTEAFF.

This rearrangement joins TRBV5-4 to TRBJ1-3; TRBD1 agrees at 8 bases. Per the germline V gene, CDR1 is SGHNT and CDR2 is YYREEE (reference sequence). The CDR3 consists of 18 residues. The trim removed 2 bases at V and 4 bases at J, leaving 14 bases unmatched. DNA of the CDR3: TGTGCCAGCAGCTTAAGAGCAGGGGGCGCCTTAGTAGGAAACACCATATATTTT. Translation: CASSLRAGGALVGNTIYF. Supplemented by reference TRBV5-4 and TRBJ1-3, the full variable domain reads ETGVTQSPTHLIKTRGQQVTLRCSSQSGHNTVSWYQQALGQGPQFIFQYYREEENGRGNFPPRFSGLQFPNYSSELNVNALELDDSALYLCASSLRAGGALVGNTIYFGEGSWLTVV.

This chain links TRBV19 with TRBJ2-5, with D hard to call. V was trimmed by 3 bases and J by 1 base, leaving 6 bases between them. Germline V lookup: CDR1 LNHDA, CDR2 SQIVND (reference sequence). CDR3 length equals 13 residues. The CDR3 protein is CASSIGSQETQYF. CDR3 bases: TGTGCCAGTAGTATTGGCTCCCAAGAGACCCAGTACTTC.

This clone has just one count. The chain links TRBV9 to TRBJ1-1, with D possibly TRBD1 on 5 matching bases. V lost 6 bases and J lost 0, with 12 bases in between. The germline V gene has CDR1 SGDLS and CDR2 YYNGEE. The CDR3 length is 14 residues. The CDR3 loop is CASTPQGLNTEAFF. CDR3 nucleotide sequence: TGTGCCAGCACACCCCAGGGTCTGAACACTGAAGCTTTCTTT.

The chain combines TRBV6-6 with TRBJ1-3; the D gene is possibly TRBD1 (6 bases). The CDR3 consists of 15 residues. V lost 6 bases, J lost 4 bases, and 16 bases lay in between. The germline gives CDR1 MNHNY, CDR2 SVGAGI (reference sequence). The CDR3 loop reads CASRFRTETGNTIYF. The CDR3 DNA reads as TGTGCCAGCAGATTTCGGACAGAAACCGGAAACACCATATATTTT.

The CDR3 loop reads CASSQLSGRGTF. CDR3 in DNA: TGTGCCAGCTCACAACTGTCCGGGCGGGGAACCTTC. The chain carries TRBV18 and TRBJ1-2; D remains ambiguous. The V end was cut by 4 bases, the J end by 14 bases, with 17 bases between. The CDR3 covers 12 residues. Germline V gene data show CDR1 as KGHSH and CDR2 as LQKENI.

The rearrangement uses TRBV6-5 and TRBJ1-6; D gene uncertain. Trimming stripped 1 base from V and 7 bases from J, with 5 bases between. CDR3 length: 13 amino acids. Looked up from germline, CDR1 is MNHEY and CDR2 is SVGAGI. The CDR3 protein is CASSYLGNSPLHF. Written as DNA, the CDR3 is TGTGCCAGCAGTTACTTAGGCAATTCACCCCTCCACTTT.

V and J are TRBV29-1 and TRBJ2-3; D is perhaps TRBD2 (5 bases). The germline V gene has CDR1 SQVTM and CDR2 ANQGSEA. V lost 6 bases, J lost 2 bases, and 12 bases lay in between. The CDR3 is 13 residues long. This chain's CDR3 is CSVRTLVTDTQYF. CDR3 nucleotides: TGCAGCGTCAGGACTCTGGTCACAGATACGCAGTATTTT.

The chain links TRBV5-1 to TRBJ1-5, with a tentative D call TRBD1 (6 bases). Germline V gene lookup returns CDR1 SGHRS and CDR2 YFSETQ. This CDR3 is built from 15 residues. Trimming took off 4 bases at V and 7 bases at J, with 18 bases between the two ends. The CDR3 nucleotides are TGCGCCAGCAGCCCGGGGGGCCAGGGGAGACAGCCCCAGCATTTT. Protein sequence: CASSPGGQGRQPQHF.

The chain links TRBV7-9 to TRBJ1-4; 8 bases line up with TRBD1. The V segment lost 6 bases and the J segment 1 base; nucleotides outside the gene matches: 10. Germline V gene sequence: CDR1 SEHNR, CDR2 FQNEAQ (reference sequence). The CDR3 loop spans 17 amino acids. The CDR3 bases are TGTGCCAGCAGTTCCAGGACAGGGCTGGTAACTAATGAAAAACTGTTTTTT. Encoded protein: CASSSRTGLVTNEKLFF. Filled out from reference TRBV7-9 and TRBJ1-4, the complete variable domain reads DTGVSQNPRHKITKRGQNVTFRCDPISEHNRLYWYRQTLGQGPEFLTYFQNEAQLEKSRLLSDRFSAERPKGSFSTLEIQRTEQGDSAMYLCASSSRTGLVTNEKLFFGSGTQLSVL.

V usage is TRBV19 and J usage is TRBJ1-5; the match to TRBD1 covers 7 bases. Germline V gives CDR1 LNHDA, CDR2 SQIVND (reference sequence). Trimming cost V 6 bases and J 4 bases; bases outside gene matches: 3. CDR3 size: 13 residues. The CDR3 DNA reads as TGTGCCAGTAGCCCGGGACAGAATCAGCCCCAGCATTTT. Encoded protein: CASSPGQNQPQHF.

The chain recombines TRBV10-1 with TRBJ2-7, with D possibly matching TRBD2 (7 bases). V lost 10 bases and J lost 3, with 31 bases in between. Germline V gene sequence: CDR1 WNHNN, CDR2 SYGVQD (reference sequence). The CDR3 sequence is 18 residues long. The CDR3 region is CANNRRGQGLGPSYEQYF. The CDR3 DNA is TGCGCCAACAATAGGCGGGGGCAGGGGCTGGGTCCCAGCTACGAGCAGTACTTC.

On this clone: The junction and the germline gene differ at one end; a read error may be behind it. V and J are TRBV6-5 and TRBJ2-7, with D unresolved. CDR3 size: 12 residues. Germline CDR1 MNHEY, CDR2 SVGAGI. The CDR3 DNA sequence: TGTGCCAGCAGCTACTCGAAGGGCGAGCAGTACTTC. Protein: CASSYSKGEQYF.

The CDR3 region is CASRGTGNEKLFF. CDR3 sequence (DNA): TGTGCCAGCAGGGGGACAGGCAATGAAAAACTGTTTTTT. The chain combines TRBV6-5 with TRBJ1-4, with 8 bases that match TRBD1. The CDR3 extends over 13 amino acids. V lost 6 bases to trimming and J lost 5 bases; unmatched junction nucleotides: 2. The germline V gene has CDR1 MNHEY and CDR2 SVGAGI.

The chain is built from TRBV19 and TRBJ2-1; 7 bases line up with TRBD2. V shed 5 bases and J 3 bases; nucleotides not matched to a gene: 7. The CDR3 has 15 amino acids. The germline gives CDR1 LNHDA, CDR2 SQIVND (reference sequence). The CDR3 sequence is CASSSPGLIYNEQFF. CDR3 nucleotides: TGTGCCAGTAGTTCCCCGGGACTAATCTACAATGAGCAGTTCTTC.

In its sample, this clone was seen once. The CDR3 protein is CASSLTETQYF. In DNA form, the CDR3 reads TGTGCCAGCAGCTTAACGGAGACCCAGTACTTC. The J gene is TRBJ2-5, the V gene TRBV7-2, with D uncertain. Germline CDR1 is SGHTA and CDR2 is FQGNSA. The V end was cut by 2 bases, the J end by 5 bases, with 3 bases between. This CDR3 spans 11 amino acids. The full variable domain, its missing parts supplied by reference TRBV7-2 and TRBJ2-5, is GAGVSQSPSNKVTEKGKDVELRCDPISGHTALYWYRQSLGQGLEFLIYFQGNSAPDKSGLPSDRFSAERTGGSVSTLTIQRTQQEDSAVYLCASSLTETQYFGPGTRLLVL.

CDR3 protein: CASNRQVRSTDTQYF. The CDR3, as DNA: TGTGCCAGCAACCGACAGGTGCGGAGCACAGATACGCAGTATTTT. The chain couples TRBV5-6 to TRBJ2-3, with D possibly matching TRBD1 (6 bases). V was shortened by 6 bases and J by 0 bases, with 14 bases between the two germline ends. CDR3 size: 15 residues. From germline, CDR1 is SGHDT and CDR2 YYEEEE. Full variable domain (missing parts from reference TRBV5-6 and TRBJ2-3): DAGVTQSPTHLIKTRGQQVTLRCSPKSGHDTVSWYQQALGQGPQFIFQYYEEEERQRGNFPDRFSGHQFPNYSSELNVNALLLGDSALYLCASNRQVRSTDTQYFGPGTRLTVL.

This clone was counted a few times. The gene calls are TRBV18 and TRBJ2-2; tentative D call: TRBD2 (5 bases). V lost 3 bases and J lost 5, with 10 bases in between. The CDR3 runs 14 residues. CDR1 is KGHSH, CDR2 LQKENI, per germline. CDR3 loop: CASSPFPGTGELFF. The CDR3 DNA is TGTGCCAGCTCACCGTTTCCGGGGACCGGGGAGCTGTTTTTT.

The chain employs TRBV18 and TRBJ2-1, with D possibly matching TRBD2 (5 bases). The germline V gene has CDR1 KGHSH and CDR2 LQKENI. V lost 2 bases, J lost 10 bases, and 12 bases lay in between. The CDR3 totals 13 residues. CDR3 nucleotides: TGTGCCAGCTCACCAGTGGGAGTTGGGGAGCAGTTCTTC. Its protein product is CASSPVGVGEQFF. The full variable domain, with the rest looked up from reference TRBV18 and TRBJ2-1, is NAGVMQNPRHLVRRRGQEARLRCSPMKGHSHVYWYRQLPEEGLKFMVYLQKENIIDESGMPKERFSAEFPKEGPSILRIQQVVRGDSAAYFCASSPVGVGEQFFGPGTRLTVL.